This is a list of T cell receptor beta chains from one sample in a study of monozygotic twins with inflammatory bowel disease. TCRdb reanalyzed the 5' RACE reads, giving one entry per CDR3 protein sequence and no DNA. The listing contains 420,000 or so distinct CDR3 sequences. What was sequenced was blood. Receptors originate from a human donor with ulcerative colitis or Crohn's disease, or a healthy co-twin of an affected twin (not recorded which). CDR3s include the opening cysteine and the closing phenylalanine or tryptophan. The order of the fields is J gene, V gene, CDR3 protein.

>TRBJ2-5|TRBV10-1
CASSRVQGETQYF
>TRBJ1-6|TRBV12-3/TRBV12-4
CASSLNEVSPLHF
>TRBJ2-7|TRBV3-1
CASSSGLAAPGYEQYF
>TRBJ1-3|TRBV5-1
CASSLRPGQPSGNTIYF
>TRBJ2-1|TRBV5-1
CASSLGGSSGDNEQFF
>TRBJ2-1|TRBV29-1
CSGRPGTGSYNEQFF
>TRBJ1-1|TRBV11-2
CASSKTPDGIKNTEAFF
>TRBJ1-5|TRBV6-5
CASSGHSNQPQHF
>TRBJ1-6|TRBV5-1
CASSLEFRGGTSPLHF
>TRBJ1-6|TRBV2
CASSEVRTGHNSPLHF
>TRBJ2-1|TRBV11-3
CASSRAGWDEQFF
>TRBJ1-6|TRBV7-3
CASSSGQGARSPLHF
>TRBJ2-1|TRBV7-2
CASGAANPYNEQFF
>TRBJ2-7|TRBV5-1
CASSSYRGDEQYF
>TRBJ2-6|TRBV7-2
CASRPGPNVLTF
>TRBJ2-1|TRBV5-1
CATSPGLAGTNEQFF
>TRBJ1-1|TRBV9
CASSVVPAGDATEAFF
>TRBJ1-1|TRBV7-9
CASSLDGHLNTEAFF
>TRBJ2-5|TRBV7-9
CASSPDRDETQYF
>TRBJ2-1|TRBV5-1
CASSLVLTGSYNEQFF
>TRBJ1-1|TRBV30
CAWSLEGPEAFF
>TRBJ2-2|TRBV5-1
CASQLLPQGNTGELFF
>TRBJ2-7|TRBV3-1
CASSQDTGSSYEQYF
>TRBJ2-2|TRBV14
CASSQDLRLAGNTGELFF
>TRBJ2-2|TRBV20-1
CSARGLAGEGVGELFF
>TRBJ1-1|TRBV3-1
CASSQLDLKEAFF
>TRBJ2-3|TRBV13
CASSLERDTQYF
>TRBJ2-7|TRBV7-9
CASSQWDYEQYF
>TRBJ2-3|TRBV12-3/TRBV12-4
CASSFRDQDTQYF
>TRBJ1-1|TRBV18
CASSPHSPGNTEAFF
>TRBJ2-7|TRBV7-2
CASSLLAGRVEPYEQYF
>TRBJ1-1|TRBV5-4
CASSLQGVAEAFF
>TRBJ1-5|TRBV23-1
CASSQQGGLEHSNQPQHF
>TRBJ2-2|TRBV4-3
CASSELAGNTGELFF
>TRBJ2-5|TRBV7-2
CASSTIAGKQETQYF
>TRBJ2-7|TRBV5-6
CASSWGNVYEQYF
>TRBJ2-1|TRBV28
CASSPRLAGIHEQFF
>TRBJ1-2|TRBV30
CAWSASNYGYTF
>TRBJ2-1|TRBV14
CASSQDVLAGYHEQFF
>TRBJ2-3|TRBV2
CASSESSVSTDTQYF
>TRBJ2-7|TRBV27
CASSPSSGPWEQYF